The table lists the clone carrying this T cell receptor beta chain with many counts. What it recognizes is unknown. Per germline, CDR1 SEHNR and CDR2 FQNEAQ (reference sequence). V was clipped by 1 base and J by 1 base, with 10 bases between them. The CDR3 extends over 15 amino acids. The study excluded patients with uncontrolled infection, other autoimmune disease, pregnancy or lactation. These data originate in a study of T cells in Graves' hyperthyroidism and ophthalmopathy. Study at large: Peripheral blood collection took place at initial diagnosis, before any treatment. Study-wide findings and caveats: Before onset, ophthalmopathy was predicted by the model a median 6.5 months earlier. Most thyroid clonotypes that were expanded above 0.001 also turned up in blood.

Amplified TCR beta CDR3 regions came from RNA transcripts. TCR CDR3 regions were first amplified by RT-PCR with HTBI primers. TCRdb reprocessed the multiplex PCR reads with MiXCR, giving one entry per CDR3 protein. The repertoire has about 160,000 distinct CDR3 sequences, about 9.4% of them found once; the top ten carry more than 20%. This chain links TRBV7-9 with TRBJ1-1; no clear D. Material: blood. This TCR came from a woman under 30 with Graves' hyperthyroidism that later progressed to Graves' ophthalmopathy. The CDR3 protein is CASSLEASPNTEAFF. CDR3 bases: TGTGCCAGCAGCTTAGAGGCCTCCCCGAACACTGAAGCTTTCTTT. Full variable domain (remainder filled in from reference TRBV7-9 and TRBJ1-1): DTGVSQNPRHKITKRGQNVTFRCDPISEHNRLYWYRQTLGQGPEFLTYFQNEAQLEKSRLLSDRFSAERPKGSFSTLEIQRTEQGDSAMYLCASSLEASPNTEAFFGQGTRLTVV.